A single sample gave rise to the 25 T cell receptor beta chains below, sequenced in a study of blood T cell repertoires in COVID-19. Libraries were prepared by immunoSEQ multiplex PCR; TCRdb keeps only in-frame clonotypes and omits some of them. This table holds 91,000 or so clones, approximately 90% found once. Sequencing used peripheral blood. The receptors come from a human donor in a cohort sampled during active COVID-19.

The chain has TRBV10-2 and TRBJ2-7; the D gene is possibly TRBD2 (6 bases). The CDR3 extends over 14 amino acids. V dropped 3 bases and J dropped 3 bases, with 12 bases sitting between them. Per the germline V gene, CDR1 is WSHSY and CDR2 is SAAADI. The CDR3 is CASSDPTSIYEQYF. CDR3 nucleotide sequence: TGCGCCAGCAGTGATCCTACTAGCATCTACGAGCAGTACTTC.

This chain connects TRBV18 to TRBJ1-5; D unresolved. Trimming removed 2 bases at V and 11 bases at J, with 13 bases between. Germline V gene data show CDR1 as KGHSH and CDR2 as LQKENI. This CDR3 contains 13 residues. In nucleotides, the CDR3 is TGTGCCAGCTCACCAGGCGAGGACTCGGCCCAGCATTTT. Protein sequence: CASSPGEDSAQHF. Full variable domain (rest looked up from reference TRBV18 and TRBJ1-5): NAGVMQNPRHLVRRRGQEARLRCSPMKGHSHVYWYRQLPEEGLKFMVYLQKENIIDESGMPKERFSAEFPKEGPSILRIQQVVRGDSAAYFCASSPGEDSAQHFGDGTRLSIL.

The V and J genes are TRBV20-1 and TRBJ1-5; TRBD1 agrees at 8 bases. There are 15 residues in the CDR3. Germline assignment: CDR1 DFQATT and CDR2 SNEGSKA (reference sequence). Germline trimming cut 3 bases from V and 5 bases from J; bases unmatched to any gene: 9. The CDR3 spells CSASPDRVGYQPQHF. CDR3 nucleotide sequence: TGCAGTGCTAGTCCGGACAGGGTGGGTTATCAGCCCCAGCATTTT.

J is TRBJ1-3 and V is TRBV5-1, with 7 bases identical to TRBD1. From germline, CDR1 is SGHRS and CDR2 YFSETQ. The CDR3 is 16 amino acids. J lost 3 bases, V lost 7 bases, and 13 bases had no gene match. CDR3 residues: CASARSLDRVGNTIYF. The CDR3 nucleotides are TGCGCCAGCGCCCGATCTCTTGACAGGGTTGGAAACACCATATATTTT.

Written as DNA, the CDR3 is TGTGCCAGCAGCCGCGGAACCGCGGGGGGCTATCAAGAGACCCAGTACTTC. It encodes CASSRGTAGGYQETQYF. The genes are TRBV3-1 (or the pseudogene TRBV3-2) and TRBJ2-5, with TRBD2 identical over 8 bases. Germline CDR1 LGHDT, CDR2 YNNKEL (reference sequence). The CDR3 totals 17 residues. V lost 4 bases and J lost 2; bases outside the gene matches: 12.

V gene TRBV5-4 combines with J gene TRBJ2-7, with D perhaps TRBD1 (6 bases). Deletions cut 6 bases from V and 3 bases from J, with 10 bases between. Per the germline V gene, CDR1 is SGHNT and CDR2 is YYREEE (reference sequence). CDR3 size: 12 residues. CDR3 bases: TGTGCCAGCAAAATACAGGGCTACGAGCAGTACTTC. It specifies CASKIQGYEQYF.

This CDR3 reads CASSYSAYSSGNTIYF. The CDR3, as DNA: TGTGCCAGCAGTTACTCAGCCTACAGCTCTGGAAACACCATATATTTT. The chain couples TRBV6-5 to TRBJ1-3; D gene ambiguous. The CDR3 loop spans 16 amino acids. CDR1 and CDR2 from the germline V gene are MNHEY and SVGAGI. V was clipped by 0 bases and J by 0 bases, with 9 bases between them.

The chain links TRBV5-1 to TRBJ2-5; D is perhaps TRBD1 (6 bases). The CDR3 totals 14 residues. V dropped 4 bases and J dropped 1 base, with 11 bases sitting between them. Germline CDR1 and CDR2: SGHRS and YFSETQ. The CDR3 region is CASSTATGQETQYF. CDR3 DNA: TGCGCCAGCAGCACAGCGACAGGCCAAGAGACCCAGTACTTC.

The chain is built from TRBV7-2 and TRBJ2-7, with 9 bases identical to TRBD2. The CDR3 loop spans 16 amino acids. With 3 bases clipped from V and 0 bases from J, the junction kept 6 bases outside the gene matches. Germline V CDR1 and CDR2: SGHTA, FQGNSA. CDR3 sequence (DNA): TGTGCCAGCAGCTTGGGTCTAGCGGGGAACTCCTACGAGCAGTACTTC. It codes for CASSLGLAGNSYEQYF. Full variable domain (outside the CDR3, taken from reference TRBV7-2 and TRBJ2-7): GAGVSQSPSNKVTEKGKDVELRCDPISGHTALYWYRQSLGQGLEFLIYFQGNSAPDKSGLPSDRFSAERTGGSVSTLTIQRTQQEDSAVYLCASSLGLAGNSYEQYFGPGTRLTVT.

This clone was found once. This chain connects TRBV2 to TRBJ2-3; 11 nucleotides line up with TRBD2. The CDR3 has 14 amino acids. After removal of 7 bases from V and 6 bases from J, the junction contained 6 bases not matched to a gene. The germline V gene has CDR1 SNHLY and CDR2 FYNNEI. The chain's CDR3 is CASIQTSGMDTQYF. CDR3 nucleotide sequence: TGTGCCAGCATCCAGACTAGCGGGATGGATACGCAGTATTTT.

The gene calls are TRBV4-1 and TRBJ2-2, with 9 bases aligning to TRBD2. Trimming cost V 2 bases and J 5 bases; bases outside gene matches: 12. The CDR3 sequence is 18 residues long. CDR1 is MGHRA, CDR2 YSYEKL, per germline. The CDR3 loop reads CASSQSGTWLAGTGELFF. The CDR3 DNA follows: TGCGCCAGCAGCCAATCGGGAACGTGGCTAGCGGGGACCGGGGAGCTGTTTTTT.

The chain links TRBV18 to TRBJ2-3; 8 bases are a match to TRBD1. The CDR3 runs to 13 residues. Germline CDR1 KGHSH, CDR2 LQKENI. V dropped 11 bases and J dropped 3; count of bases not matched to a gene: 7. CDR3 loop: CAAQRTGTDTQYF. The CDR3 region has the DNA TGTGCCGCGCAACGGACAGGGACAGATACGCAGTATTTT.

The CDR3 reads CATSGHTGTGNEQFF. DNA of the CDR3: TGTGCCACCAGCGGCCATACAGGGACGGGCAATGAGCAGTTCTTC. The chain joins TRBV15 to TRBJ2-1; possibly TRBD1 for D (6 bases). Germline V lookup: CDR1 LNHNV, CDR2 YYDKDF (reference sequence). The CDR3 is 15 residues long. Trimming stripped 5 bases from V and 6 bases from J, with 17 bases between.

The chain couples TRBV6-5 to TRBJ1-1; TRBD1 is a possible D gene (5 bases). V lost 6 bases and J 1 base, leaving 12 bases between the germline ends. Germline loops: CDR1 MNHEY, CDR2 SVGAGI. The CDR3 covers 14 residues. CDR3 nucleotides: TGTGCCAGCAGGGGAAGGGGAGGGAACACTGAAGCTTTCTTT. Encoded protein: CASRGRGGNTEAFF.

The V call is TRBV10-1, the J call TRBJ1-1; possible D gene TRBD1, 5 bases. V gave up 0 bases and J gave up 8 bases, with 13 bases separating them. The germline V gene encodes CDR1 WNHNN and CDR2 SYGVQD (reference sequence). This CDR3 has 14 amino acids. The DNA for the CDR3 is TGCGCCAGCAGTGAGTCATGGGGCGCCACGGAAGCTTTCTTT. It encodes CASSESWGATEAFF.

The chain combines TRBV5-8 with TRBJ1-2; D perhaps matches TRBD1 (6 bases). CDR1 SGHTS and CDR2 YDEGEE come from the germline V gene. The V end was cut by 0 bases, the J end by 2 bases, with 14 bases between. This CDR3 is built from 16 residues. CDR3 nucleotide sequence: TGTGCCAGCAGCTTGGACGCTACAGGGTCCAACTATGGCTACACCTTC. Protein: CASSLDATGSNYGYTF.

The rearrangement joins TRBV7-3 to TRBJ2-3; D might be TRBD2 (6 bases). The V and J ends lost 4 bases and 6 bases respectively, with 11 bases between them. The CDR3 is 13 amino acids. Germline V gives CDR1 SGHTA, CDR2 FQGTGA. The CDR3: CASSSGTADTQYF. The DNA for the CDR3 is TGTGCCAGCAGCTCAGGGACTGCGGATACGCAGTATTTT. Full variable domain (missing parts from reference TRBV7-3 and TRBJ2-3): GAGVSQTPSNKVTEKGKYVELRCDPISGHTALYWYRQSLGQGPEFLIYFQGTGAADDSGLPNDRFFAVRPEGSVSTLKIQRTERGDSAVYLCASSSGTADTQYFGPGTRLTVL.

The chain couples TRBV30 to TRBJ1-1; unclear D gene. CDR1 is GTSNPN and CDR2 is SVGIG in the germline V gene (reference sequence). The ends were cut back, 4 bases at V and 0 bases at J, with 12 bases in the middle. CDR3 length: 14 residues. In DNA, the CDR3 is TGTGCCTGGAAAACGGGAGAAATGAACACTGAAGCTTTCTTT. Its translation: CAWKTGEMNTEAFF.

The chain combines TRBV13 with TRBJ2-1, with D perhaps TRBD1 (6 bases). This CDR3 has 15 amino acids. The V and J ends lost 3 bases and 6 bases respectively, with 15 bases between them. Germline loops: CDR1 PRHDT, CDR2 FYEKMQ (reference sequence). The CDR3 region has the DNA TGTGCCAGCAGCTTGGACTGGGGGACACGCAATGAGCAGTTCTTC. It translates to CASSLDWGTRNEQFF.

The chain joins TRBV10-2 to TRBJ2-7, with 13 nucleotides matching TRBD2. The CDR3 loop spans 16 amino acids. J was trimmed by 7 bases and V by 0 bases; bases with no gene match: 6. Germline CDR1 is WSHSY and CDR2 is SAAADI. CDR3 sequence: CASSESRTSGSLEQYF. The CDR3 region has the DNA TGCGCCAGCAGTGAGTCGAGGACTAGCGGGAGTTTAGAGCAGTACTTC.

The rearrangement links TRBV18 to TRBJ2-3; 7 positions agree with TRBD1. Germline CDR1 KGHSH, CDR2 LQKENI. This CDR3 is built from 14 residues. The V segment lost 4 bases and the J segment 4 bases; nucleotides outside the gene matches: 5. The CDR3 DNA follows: TGTGCCAGCTCACGAGACAGGGCAGCAGATACGCAGTATTTT. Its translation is CASSRDRAADTQYF. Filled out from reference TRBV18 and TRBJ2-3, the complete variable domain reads NAGVMQNPRHLVRRRGQEARLRCSPMKGHSHVYWYRQLPEEGLKFMVYLQKENIIDESGMPKERFSAEFPKEGPSILRIQQVVRGDSAAYFCASSRDRAADTQYFGPGTRLTVL.

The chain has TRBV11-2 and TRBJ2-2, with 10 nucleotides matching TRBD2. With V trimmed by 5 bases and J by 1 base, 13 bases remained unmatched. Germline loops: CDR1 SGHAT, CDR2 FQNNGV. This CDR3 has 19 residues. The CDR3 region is CASSPRVAGGLRNTGELFF. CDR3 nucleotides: TGTGCCAGCAGCCCTAGGGTAGCGGGGGGCCTCCGGAACACCGGGGAGCTGTTTTTT.

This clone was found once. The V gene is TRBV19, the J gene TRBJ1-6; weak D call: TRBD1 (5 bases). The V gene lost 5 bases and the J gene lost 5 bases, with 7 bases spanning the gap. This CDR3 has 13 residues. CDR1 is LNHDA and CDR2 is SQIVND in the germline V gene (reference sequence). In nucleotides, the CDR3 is TGTGCCAGTAGTCGACAGAATAATTCACCCCTCCACTTT. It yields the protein CASSRQNNSPLHF. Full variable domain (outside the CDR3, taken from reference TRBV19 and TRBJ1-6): DGGITQSPKYLFRKEGQNVTLSCEQNLNHDAMYWYRQDPGQGLRLIYYSQIVNDFQKGDIAEGYSVSREKKESFPLTVTSAQKNPTAFYLCASSRQNNSPLHFGNGTRLTVT.

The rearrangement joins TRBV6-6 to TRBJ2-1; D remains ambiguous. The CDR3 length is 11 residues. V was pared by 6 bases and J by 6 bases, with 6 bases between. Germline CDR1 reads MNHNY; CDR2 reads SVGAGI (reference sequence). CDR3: CASSPFNEQFF. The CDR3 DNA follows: TGTGCCAGCAGCCCATTCAATGAGCAGTTCTTC.

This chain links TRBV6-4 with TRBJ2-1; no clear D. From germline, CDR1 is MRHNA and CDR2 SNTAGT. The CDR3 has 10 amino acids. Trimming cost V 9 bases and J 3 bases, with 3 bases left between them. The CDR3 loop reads CARYYNEQFF. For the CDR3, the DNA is TGTGCCAGATACTACAATGAGCAGTTCTTC.